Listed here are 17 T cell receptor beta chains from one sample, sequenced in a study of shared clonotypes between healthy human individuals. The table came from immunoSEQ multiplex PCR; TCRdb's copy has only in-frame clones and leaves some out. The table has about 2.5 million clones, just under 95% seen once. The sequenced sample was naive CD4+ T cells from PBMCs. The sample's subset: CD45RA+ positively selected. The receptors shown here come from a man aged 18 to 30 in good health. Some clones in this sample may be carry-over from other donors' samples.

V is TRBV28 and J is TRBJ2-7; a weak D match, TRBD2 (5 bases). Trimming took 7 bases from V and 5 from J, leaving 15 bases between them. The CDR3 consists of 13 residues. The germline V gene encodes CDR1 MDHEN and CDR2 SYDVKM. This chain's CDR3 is CASTPTGIHEQYF. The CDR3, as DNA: TGTGCCAGCACCCCGACGGGGATCCACGAGCAGTACTTC.

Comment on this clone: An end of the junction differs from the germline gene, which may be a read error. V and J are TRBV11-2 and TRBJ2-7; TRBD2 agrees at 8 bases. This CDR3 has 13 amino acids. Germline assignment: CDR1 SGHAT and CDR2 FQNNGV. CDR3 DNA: TGTGCCAGCAGATTAGGCGGGGGGAGTCGGCAGTACTTC. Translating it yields CASRLGGGSRQYF. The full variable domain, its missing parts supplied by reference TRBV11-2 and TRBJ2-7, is EAGVAQSPRYKIIEKRQSVAFWCNPISGHATLYWYQQILGQGPKLLIQFQNNGVVDDSQLPKDRFSAERLKGVDSTLKIQPAKLEDSAVYLCASRLGGGSRQYFGPGTRLTVT.

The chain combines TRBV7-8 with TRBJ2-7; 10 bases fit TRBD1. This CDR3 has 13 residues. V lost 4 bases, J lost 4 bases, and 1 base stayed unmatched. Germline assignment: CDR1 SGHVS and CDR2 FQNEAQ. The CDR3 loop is CASSSDRGYEQYF. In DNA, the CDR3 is TGTGCCAGCAGCTCGGACAGGGGGTACGAGCAGTACTTC.

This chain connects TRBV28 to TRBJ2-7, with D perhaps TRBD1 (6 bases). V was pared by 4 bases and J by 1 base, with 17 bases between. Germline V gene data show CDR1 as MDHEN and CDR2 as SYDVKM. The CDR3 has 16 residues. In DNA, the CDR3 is TGTGCCAGCAGTTCAGCAGGAACAGGGATTTCCTACGAGCAGTACTTC. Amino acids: CASSSAGTGISYEQYF.

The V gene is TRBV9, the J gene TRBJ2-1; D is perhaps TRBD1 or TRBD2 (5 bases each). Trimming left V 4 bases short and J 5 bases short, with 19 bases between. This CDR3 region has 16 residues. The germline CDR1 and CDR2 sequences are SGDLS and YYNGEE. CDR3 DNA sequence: TGTGCCAGCAGCCGAATCCCCGGGACCACAAACAATGAGCAGTTCTTC. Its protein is CASSRIPGTTNNEQFF.

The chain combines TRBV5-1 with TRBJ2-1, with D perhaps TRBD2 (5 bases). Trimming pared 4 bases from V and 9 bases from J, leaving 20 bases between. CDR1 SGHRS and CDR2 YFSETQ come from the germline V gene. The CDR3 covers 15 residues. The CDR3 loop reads CASSPAPGGISEQFF. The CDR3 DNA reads TGCGCCAGCAGCCCCGCCCCCGGAGGAATTTCTGAGCAGTTCTTC.

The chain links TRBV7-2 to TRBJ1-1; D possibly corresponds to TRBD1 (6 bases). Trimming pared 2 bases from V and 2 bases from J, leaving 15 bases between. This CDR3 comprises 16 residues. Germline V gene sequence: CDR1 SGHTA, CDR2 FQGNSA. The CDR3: CASSLNRAGANTEAFF. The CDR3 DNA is TGTGCCAGCAGCTTAAATCGAGCGGGGGCTAACACTGAAGCTTTCTTT.

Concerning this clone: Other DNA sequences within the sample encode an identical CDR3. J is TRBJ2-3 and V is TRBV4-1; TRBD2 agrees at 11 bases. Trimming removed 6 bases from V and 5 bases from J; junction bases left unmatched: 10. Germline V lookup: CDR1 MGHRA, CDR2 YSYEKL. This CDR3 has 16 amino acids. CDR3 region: CASSPGLAGLRDTQYF. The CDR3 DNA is TGCGCCAGCAGTCCTGGACTAGCGGGCCTAAGAGATACGCAGTATTTT.

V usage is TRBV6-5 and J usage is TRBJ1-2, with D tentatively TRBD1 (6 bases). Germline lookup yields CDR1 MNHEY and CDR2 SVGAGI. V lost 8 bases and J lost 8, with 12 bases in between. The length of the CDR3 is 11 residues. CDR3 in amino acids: CASYGRGGYTF. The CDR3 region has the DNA TGTGCCAGCTACGGCAGGGGCGGCTACACCTTC.

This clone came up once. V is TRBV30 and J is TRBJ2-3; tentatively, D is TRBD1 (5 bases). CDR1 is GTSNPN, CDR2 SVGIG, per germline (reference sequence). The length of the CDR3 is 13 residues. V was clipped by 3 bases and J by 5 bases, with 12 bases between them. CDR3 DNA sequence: TGTGCCTGGAGGGCAGGGCTGGGAGATACGCAGTATTTT. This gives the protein CAWRAGLGDTQYF.

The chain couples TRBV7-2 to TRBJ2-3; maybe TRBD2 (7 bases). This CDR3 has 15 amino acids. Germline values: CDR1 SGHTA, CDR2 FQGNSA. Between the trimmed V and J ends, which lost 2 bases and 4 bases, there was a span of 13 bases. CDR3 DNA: TGTGCCAGCAGCTTAAGGGGGGGCGCAGCAGATACGCAGTATTTT. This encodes CASSLRGGAADTQYF. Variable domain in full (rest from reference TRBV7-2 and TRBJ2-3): GAGVSQSPSNKVTEKGKDVELRCDPISGHTALYWYRQSLGQGLEFLIYFQGNSAPDKSGLPSDRFSAERTGGSVSTLTIQRTQQEDSAVYLCASSLRGGAADTQYFGPGTRLTVL.

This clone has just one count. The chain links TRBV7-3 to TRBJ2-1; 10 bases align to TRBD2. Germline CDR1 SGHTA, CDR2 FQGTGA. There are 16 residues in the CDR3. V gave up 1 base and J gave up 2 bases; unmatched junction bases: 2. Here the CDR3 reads CASSLSGTSAYNEQFF. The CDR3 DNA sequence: TGTGCCAGCAGCTTAAGCGGGACTAGCGCCTACAATGAGCAGTTCTTC.

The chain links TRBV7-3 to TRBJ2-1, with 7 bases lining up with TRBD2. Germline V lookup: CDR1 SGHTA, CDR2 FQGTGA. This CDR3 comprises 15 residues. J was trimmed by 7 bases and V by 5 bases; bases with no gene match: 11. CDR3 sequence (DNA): TGTGCCAGCAGCCTCGGGAGGTCCAATACAAATGAGCAGTTCTTC. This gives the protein CASSLGRSNTNEQFF.

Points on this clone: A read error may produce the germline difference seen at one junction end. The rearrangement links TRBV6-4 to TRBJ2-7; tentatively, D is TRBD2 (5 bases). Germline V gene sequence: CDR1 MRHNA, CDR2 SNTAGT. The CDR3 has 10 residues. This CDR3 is CASPPPQRHF. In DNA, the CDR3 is TGTGCCAGCCCCCCGCCCCAGCGGCACTTC.

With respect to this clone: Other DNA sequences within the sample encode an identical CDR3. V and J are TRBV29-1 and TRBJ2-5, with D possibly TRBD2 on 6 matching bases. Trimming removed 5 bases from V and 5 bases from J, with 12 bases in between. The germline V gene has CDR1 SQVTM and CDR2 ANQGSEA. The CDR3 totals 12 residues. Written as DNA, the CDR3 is TGCAGCGTTCTCCGGGGGTCGGAGACCCAGTACTTC. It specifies CSVLRGSETQYF.

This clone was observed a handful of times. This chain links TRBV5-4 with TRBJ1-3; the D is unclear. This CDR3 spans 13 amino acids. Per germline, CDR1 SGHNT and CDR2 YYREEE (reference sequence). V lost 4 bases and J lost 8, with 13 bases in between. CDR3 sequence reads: CASSPSTRYTIYF. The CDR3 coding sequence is TGTGCCAGCAGCCCCTCCACCCGGTACACCATATATTTT.

CDR3 sequence: CASSSQGQSNTEAFF. The CDR3 DNA sequence: TGTGCCAGCAGCTCCCAGGGACAGAGTAACACTGAAGCTTTCTTT. This chain joins TRBV7-8 and TRBJ1-1; TRBD1 matches 7 bases. Germline CDR1 and CDR2: SGHVS and FQNEAQ. V was pared by 4 bases and J by 2 bases, with 7 bases of the junction left unmatched. CDR3 length: 15 residues.